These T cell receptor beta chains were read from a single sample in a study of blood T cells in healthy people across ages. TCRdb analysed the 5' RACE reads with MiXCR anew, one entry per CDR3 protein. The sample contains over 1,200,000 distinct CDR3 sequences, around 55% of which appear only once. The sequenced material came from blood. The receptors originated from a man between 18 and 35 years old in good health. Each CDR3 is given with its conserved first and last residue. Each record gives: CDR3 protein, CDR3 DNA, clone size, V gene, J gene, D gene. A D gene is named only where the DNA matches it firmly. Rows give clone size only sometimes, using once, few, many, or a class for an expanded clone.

CDR3aa: CASSQPSGVVGEQFF
CDR3nt: TGCGCCAGCAGCCAACCCAGCGGGGTGGTTGGTGAGCAGTTCTTC
abundance: few
v_gene: TRBV4-3
j_gene: TRBJ2-1
d_gene: TRBD2

CDR3aa: CASSYLTSDTQYF
CDR3nt: TGTGCCAGCAGTTACCTAACCTCGGATACGCAGTATTTT
abundance: few
v_gene: TRBV6-5
j_gene: TRBJ2-3
d_gene: .

CDR3aa: CSARDRGASTYEQYF
CDR3nt: TGCAGTGCTAGAGATCGAGGGGCCTCTACCTACGAGCAGTACTTC
abundance: .
v_gene: TRBV20-1
j_gene: TRBJ2-7
d_gene: .

CDR3aa: CATRTSGLTDTQYF
CDR3nt: TGCGCCACCCGTACTTCTGGCCTCACAGATACGCAGTATTTT
abundance: .
v_gene: TRBV10-1
j_gene: TRBJ2-3
d_gene: .

CDR3aa: CASSSDRNSPLHF
CDR3nt: TGTGCCAGCAGTTCAGACAGGAATTCACCCCTCCACTTT
abundance: .
v_gene: TRBV6-5
j_gene: TRBJ1-6
d_gene: .

CDR3aa: CASSEPGLNEQFF
CDR3nt: TGTGCCAGCAGTGAACCGGGTCTCAATGAGCAGTTCTTC
abundance: .
v_gene: TRBV6-1
j_gene: TRBJ2-1
d_gene: .

CDR3aa: CASSYPEYEQYF
CDR3nt: TGTGCCAGCAGTTACCCGGAGTACGAGCAGTACTTC
abundance: .
v_gene: TRBV6-2/TRBV6-3
j_gene: TRBJ2-7
d_gene: .

CDR3aa: CASSPNRVGAQYF
CDR3nt: TGTGCCAGCAGCCCCAACCGTGTGGGGGCCCAGTACTTC
abundance: .
v_gene: TRBV3-1
j_gene: TRBJ2-5
d_gene: .

CDR3aa: CATRAPRPGEQFF
CDR3nt: TGTGCCACCCGGGCCCCGAGGCCAGGGGAGCAGTTCTTC
abundance: .
v_gene: TRBV28
j_gene: TRBJ2-1
d_gene: .

CDR3aa: CASSYGTLDTEAFF
CDR3nt: TGTGCCAGCAGTTACGGGACACTTGACACTGAAGCTTTCTTT
abundance: once
v_gene: TRBV6-6
j_gene: TRBJ1-1
d_gene: .

CDR3aa: CASSRGFGGYQETQYF
CDR3nt: TGTGCCAGCAGCCGCGGGTTTGGGGGATACCAAGAGACCCAGTACTTC
abundance: .
v_gene: TRBV7-9
j_gene: TRBJ2-5
d_gene: .

CDR3aa: CSCSGSYEQYF
CDR3nt: TGCAGTTGCAGCGGCTCTTACGAGCAGTACTTC
abundance: .
v_gene: TRBV29-1
j_gene: TRBJ2-7
d_gene: .

CDR3aa: CATYYSAGEWGEQYF
CDR3nt: TGTGCCACTTACTATTCTGCAGGGGAATGGGGCGAGCAGTACTTC
abundance: .
v_gene: TRBV2
j_gene: TRBJ2-7
d_gene: .

CDR3aa: CASSPGQGEFWEQYF
CDR3nt: TGTGCCAGCAGTCCGGGACAGGGGGAATTCTGGGAGCAGTACTTC
abundance: few
v_gene: TRBV25-1
j_gene: TRBJ2-7
d_gene: TRBD1

CDR3aa: CASSLIDRGYYGYTF
CDR3nt: TGTGCCAGCAGCTTAATTGACAGGGGCTACTATGGCTACACCTTC
abundance: .
v_gene: TRBV7-2
j_gene: TRBJ1-2
d_gene: TRBD1

CDR3aa: CASEGGNSYEQYF
CDR3nt: TGTGCCAGCGAGGGAGGGAACTCCTACGAGCAGTACTTC
abundance: .
v_gene: TRBV2
j_gene: TRBJ2-7
d_gene: TRBD2

CDR3aa: CASSIRQVGGYNEQFF
CDR3nt: TGTGCCAGCAGTATTCGACAGGTCGGCGGCTACAATGAGCAGTTCTTC
abundance: .
v_gene: TRBV28
j_gene: TRBJ2-1
d_gene: .

CDR3aa: CSVETGVYGYTF
CDR3nt: TGCAGCGTTGAAACAGGGGTCTATGGCTACACCTTC
abundance: .
v_gene: TRBV29-1
j_gene: TRBJ1-2
d_gene: TRBD1

CDR3aa: CSARVAGTYTDTQYF
CDR3nt: TGCAGTGCTAGAGTAGCGGGAACTTACACAGATACGCAGTATTTT
abundance: .
v_gene: TRBV20-1
j_gene: TRBJ2-3
d_gene: TRBD2

CDR3aa: CASSLTLDSYTF
CDR3nt: TGTGCCAGCAGTTTAACCCTGGACAGTTACACCTTC
abundance: few
v_gene: TRBV12-3/TRBV12-4
j_gene: TRBJ1-2
d_gene: .

CDR3aa: CASSERTGSANQPQHF
CDR3nt: TGTGCCAGCAGTGAAAGGACAGGGAGTGCCAATCAGCCCCAGCATTTT
abundance: .
v_gene: TRBV2
j_gene: TRBJ1-5
d_gene: TRBD1

CDR3aa: CSASRPTRGMNTEAFF
CDR3nt: TGCAGTGCTAGTCGGCCAACGAGGGGCATGAACACTGAAGCTTTCTTT
abundance: .
v_gene: TRBV20-1
j_gene: TRBJ1-1
d_gene: .